The rows below give T cell receptor beta chains drawn from one sample of a study of blood T cell repertoires in COVID-19. Using immunoSEQ multiplex PCR, the repertoire was profiled, and TCRdb retains in-frame clones only, with some absent. Of roughly 300,000 clones listed, approximately 90% are singletons. Material: peripheral blood. The receptor set was obtained from a woman in her thirties with COVID-19, enrolled during active disease. Both conserved end residues are trimmed from each CDR3. D genes are given only for firm matches.

CDR3 protein	D gene	V gene
ASSTGQGNTGELF	TRBD1	TRBV6-5
ASSLGGRAYNEQF	-	TRBV5-1
ASGWDRGSYNEQF	-	TRBV7-2
ASSQFRPGTGGNEKLF	TRBD1	TRBV4-3
ASMGQGMGEKLF	TRBD1	TRBV19
ASSDGTGGGDWYQPQH	TRBD1	TRBV6-1
ASSLPGATYEQY	-	TRBV5-4
ASSVGAWETQY	-	TRBV9
ASSLRTGGPYEQY	TRBD1	TRBV7-2
ASSPLEGQWETQY	-	TRBV4-1
ASSLERDRVGNIQY	TRBD1	TRBV11-2
ASSPMGGGQPQH	-	TRBV4-1
ASSDSQGADTQY	-	TRBV6-4
ASSISDTGNYGYT	-	TRBV19
ASSSRLPYGYT	-	TRBV5-8
ASSQGLTYGYT	-	TRBV3-1/TRBV3-2
AWSPTGTASEKLF	TRBD1	TRBV30
ASRQGGQTQY	TRBD2	TRBV27
ASSRLSTDTQY	-	TRBV3-1/TRBV3-2
ASSLWEGDDTQY	TRBD2	TRBV5-8
ASSLSQGGPDQPQH	TRBD1	TRBV7-9
ASSLGRNTGELF	-	TRBV28